This T cell receptor beta chain derives from a study of cytomegalovirus exposure and HLA in healthy donors (dated by TCRdb to about 2017). Regarding the research as a whole: According to an earlier analysis of 587 of the donors, 150 million to 200 million T cells yielded 120 million or so unique TCR beta sequences and approximately 300 Gb of sequence data. About 300 gigabases of sequencing data and roughly 90 million unique TCR sequences were included in an early release covering under 650 HLA-typed donors. Of the 398 genotyped donors, approximately 82% fell in the genetic ancestry cluster associated with self-reported Caucasian donors. The study was designed to test whether signatures of past pathogen exposure could be identified by cataloging public T cell receptors. The study profiled the T cell repertoires of hundreds of subjects by immunosequencing and related them to cytomegalovirus serostatus. Along with the approximately 620-subject first cohort, a separate validation cohort of over a hundred different subjects was used. High-throughput TCR immunosequencing, statistical association of individual TCRs with disease status, and machine learning were combined to predict cytomegalovirus infection status. To study patterns of TCR occurrence, a later analysis re-analyzed previously published TCR beta repertoires from 700 or so donors and added high-resolution HLA genotyping. Rather than drawing on any new phenotypic data, the later analysis identified candidate immune exposures from TCR beta sequences and the way those sequences occurred across donors. To decide whether each TCR beta V gene segment behaved as functional or pseudogenic, an earlier analysis of approximately 590 of the donors relied on high-throughput TCR beta sequencing. Donor age, sex, ethnicity and CMV serostatus were compiled together with the repertoire data. A later genetic analysis used genome-wide SNP genotypes for 398 of the 666 donors, treating that subset as a discovery cohort. All discovery cohort repertoires had been generated on a single sequencing platform. HLA typing included class I and class II loci at four-digit resolution. The number of donors typed differed by locus, with 629-630 for A, B, C, DRB1 and DQB1, roughly 550 for DQA1, under 610 for DPA1, and some 440 for DPB1. Because of strong linkage in the cohort, a few DR-DQ haplotypes were treated as single units for association and clustering. Across around 400 genotyped donors of the cohort, an average of approximately 220,000 unique TCR beta nucleotide sequences per donor were sequenced, and 15% to 20% of those sequences were non-productive. The paper as a whole reports these results and caveats: A later analysis found that most CMV-associated TCR beta chains appeared HLA-restricted, with HLA associations seemingly driven largely by CMV exposure. Strong co-occurrence of HLA alleles, especially DR and DQ, made assigning TCR associations to individual alleles difficult. A cluster of highly shared sequence variants was judged likely to represent a technical artifact of the sequencing pipeline. Immune exposure information for the cohort was limited to CMV serostatus. In an earlier analysis of under 600 of the donors, most TCR beta V segments were observed in productive rearrangements about 87% or about 30% of the time, broadly matching IMGT annotations. A later analysis reported that several top co-occurrence clusters appeared linked to parvovirus B19, influenza, CMV and Epstein-Barr virus. Linkage disequilibrium might explain the correlated functional status among segregating V segments, but an unknown experimental factor could not be ruled out. Over 15 rarely observed V segments, including chromosome 9 orphons, were excluded from the earlier analysis of about 600 of the donors because counts were too low. Only TCR beta chains were sequenced in this cohort, and the absence of alpha or paired-chain data limited detectable features. Three of the identified cytomegalovirus-associated TCR beta chains were confirmed in vitro to be specific for cytomegalovirus antigens. V-gene and J-gene trimming of TCR beta chains was associated with a missense DCLRE1C variant in a later genetic analysis, and the association was replicated in an independent cohort. Sequencing depth was assumed to be roughly uniform across donors in the presence/absence analyses, though that assumption may not hold. Because some donors lacked HLA typing at each locus, the association tests relied only on the typed subset. The authors suggested that the approach could potentially be generalized to other disease states and immunological phenotypes. The study listed 164 TCR beta chains as associated with cytomegalovirus. A further reported finding was that TCR beta sequences accurately predicted the HLA-A and HLA-B alleles for most subjects in the first cohort. According to a later analysis, TCR association rates differed among HLA loci, with DRB1 alleles showing the most associated TCRs and HLA-C alleles showing the fewest. In a later analysis, over 15,000 TCR beta sequences were associated with specific HLA alleles at a false discovery rate of 0.05. Most TCR sequences were seen in very few donors, while some public TCRs were found in many individuals. The 87-base-pair reads could not distinguish some IMGT-functional V segments, including TRBV6-2 and TRBV6-3, so those segments were excluded. Cytomegalovirus status was reported to be diagnosed by the classifier with high specificity and sensitivity in both the original and validation cohorts. A later analysis found that HLA-associated TCR beta chains were more clonally expanded and had lower generation probabilities than equally common non-associated chains. According to a later genetic analysis, donors in an Asian-associated ancestry cluster had fewer N-insertions in productive TCRs than the approximately 700-donor mean.

Library preparation employed the immunoSEQ multiplex PCR assay. For the multiplex PCR, a mixture combining 60 forward primers for TCR Vbeta segments and 13 reverse primers for TCR Jbeta segments was used. The CDR3 region of rearranged TCR beta genes was amplified from genomic DNA with a multiplex PCR assay. The amplified TCR beta libraries were sequenced on the Illumina HiSeq System as 87-base-pair reads. Concerning the study's data processing: A later analysis tallied some 79 million unique TCR beta chains across the 666 repertoires, and about 10 million of those chains were shared by two or more donors. Raw reads were error-corrected and collapsed into unique sequences by a nearest-neighbor algorithm in which closely related sequences were merged to remove PCR and sequencing errors. V, D and J gene segments were assigned by aligning CDR3 sequences to IMGT reference sequences. For a sequence to be retained, a match of at least six nucleotides was required to both a V gene segment and a J gene segment. A rearrangement was called productive if the CDR3 had no stop codons and remained in frame with V and J, and every other rearrangement was called non-productive. CDR3 was defined by IMGT convention, running from the second conserved V-encoded cysteine to the conserved J-encoded phenylalanine. The earlier analysis of 500 to 600 of the donors excluded sequences that lacked an unambiguous match to a single V gene segment. An earlier analysis of a few hundred of the donors called V segments functional above 56.7% productive rearrangements and segregating when the between-donor standard deviation exceeded 5%. A statistical classification framework was built for diagnosing cytomegalovirus status from the catalog of TCR beta chain sequences. In a later analysis, TCR nucleotide sequences were compared against IMGT/GENE-DB human TR gene sequences so that V and J genes could be assigned. A later analysis assigned CDR3 sequences and most-parsimonious VDJ recombination scenarios with the TCRdist pipeline. A later analysis defined each TCR beta chain by its CDR3 amino acid sequence plus V-gene family, and excluded reads lacking a unique V-gene family. In a later analysis, around 600 highly shared, low-generation-probability nucleotide sequences were removed to address suspected cross-contamination and a sequencing artifact. In a later analysis, a clonal expansion index for each public chain was calculated from normalized within-repertoire ranks of inferred template counts. In a later analysis, generation probabilities were computed using a VDJ recombination model fitted to out-of-frame rearrangements, and the results were checked against IGoR. In a later analysis, TCR-TCR, TCR-HLA and TCR-CMV co-occurrence was scored with hypergeometric tests, and a repertoire-size bias correction was applied to TCR pairs. False discovery rates were estimated in a later analysis by permuting HLA or CMV assignments 20 times. In a later analysis, co-occurring TCRs were grouped with DBSCAN, and TCRdist sequence similarity was added when clustering was performed within HLA-allele-positive subsets. Co-occurrence clustering excluded repertoires with fewer than 30,000 or more than 120,000 public chains, plus five with anomalous nucleotide sharing. Entries here come from immuneACCESS through TCRdb and include only in-frame sequences with V and J called. Some clones fail to appear in such tables; in the studies checked, an unresolved V gene covers under half of the shortfall, and the cause of the remainder is unknown. V and J calls and clone size are those listed in that table; D and trimming were worked out from the DNA. The sample records about 130,000 clones, about 80% of which are singletons. The ten largest make up 5% to 8.5% of the sample.

The cohort comprised 710 or so healthy bone marrow donors. All cohort members were sampled while nominally healthy, although unrecorded immune exposures were likely present. The donor was CMV seropositive and was included in the group of 270 or so seropositive cohort members. A peripheral blood sample was provided by each donor, and peripheral blood mononuclear cells were used for TCR beta sequencing. Genomic DNA extraction from the blood cell samples was performed with the Qiagen DNeasy Blood Extraction Kit. Remarks on this clone: Its antigen has not been determined. Base qualities are not at hand, and no much larger clone is one base apart.

The CDR3 starts with the cysteine, ends with the phenylalanine, and has 10 residues. Only the CDR3 portion is preserved as DNA: 30 bases, with reading frame beginning at the first base. The germline V gene (reference sequence) yields SEHNR for CDR1 and FQNEAQ for CDR2. Sequenced material: PBMCs. This receptor was obtained from a man aged 35-49 years in good health and CMV-seropositive. The V and J genes are TRBV7-9 and TRBJ2-1; TRBD1 is a possible D gene, resting on 5 matching bases. CDR3 reads: CAAGYNEQFF. The DNA is TGTGCTGCAGGGTACAATGAGCAGTTCTTC.